Following are 27 T cell receptor beta chains from one sample sequenced in a study of T cells in Graves' hyperthyroidism and ophthalmopathy. Amplified regions were TCR beta CDR3 sequences from RNA transcripts. A set of HTBI primers served as the primers for a first-round RT-PCR of the TCR CDR3. Each CDR3 protein is one row after TCRdb ran MiXCR on the multiplex PCR reads. The sample contains some 560,000 distinct CDR3 sequences, around 15% of which appear only once. The specimen was blood. All receptors come from a middle-aged woman with Graves' hyperthyroidism.

Note on this clonotype: The germline gene is not matched at one end of the junction; a read error may be the cause. CDR3 DNA: TGTGCCACCCGCGAGCGGAATACCTACGAGCAGTACTTC. It codes for CATRERNTYEQYF. The rearrangement joins TRBV5-1 to TRBJ2-7, with a tentative D call TRBD2 (5 bases). CDR3 size: 13 residues. Looked up from germline, CDR1 is SGHRS and CDR2 is YFSETQ.

With respect to this clonotype: A much larger clone is a single base away; this may be a read error. Since no conserved phenylalanine or tryptophan closes the CDR3, a read error is the likely cause. The chain carries TRBV5-1 and TRBJ2-5; D is possibly TRBD2 (5 bases). The CDR3 is made up of 17 amino acids. V was cut by 1 base and J by 5 bases, with 21 bases left in between. Per germline, CDR1 SGHRS and CDR2 YFSETQ. CDR3 bases: TGCGCCAGCAGCTTGAGCGTCGGGGATTCTACTTTGGAGACCCAGTACTCC. This sequence encodes CASSLSVGDSTLETQYS.

Ten or more counts support this clonotype. The chain is built from TRBV6-2 or TRBV6-3 and TRBJ1-2; D remains ambiguous. Deletions cut 2 bases from V and 4 bases from J, with 5 bases between. Germline V gene data show CDR1 as MNHEY and CDR2 as SVGEGT. This CDR3 is built from 12 residues. The CDR3 DNA reads TGTGCCAGCAGTTACAGGTTCTATGGCTACACCTTC. Encoded protein: CASSYRFYGYTF.

This clonotype was seen at least ten times. The genes are TRBV12-3 or TRBV12-4 and TRBJ1-6; 7 bases fit TRBD1. The CDR3 contains 17 residues. J gave up 5 bases and V 7 bases, and 14 bases lay outside the gene matches. CDR3 in amino acids: CASTLGGGAKNNSPLHF. The CDR3 DNA sequence: TGTGCCAGCACCTTAGGAGGGGGCGCGAAGAATAATTCACCCCTCCACTTT.

This clonotype was observed at least ten times. This sequence joins TRBV7-9 and TRBJ2-1, with TRBD2 identical over 10 bases. J gave up 2 bases and V 5 bases, and 6 bases lay outside the gene matches. The germline CDR1 and CDR2 sequences are SEHNR and FQNEAQ (reference sequence). The CDR3 consists of 16 residues. CDR3 sequence: CASSNGLADPYNEQFF. CDR3 nucleotides: TGTGCCAGCAGCAACGGACTAGCGGACCCCTACAATGAGCAGTTCTTC.

A few counts support this clonotype. V gene TRBV5-1 combines with J gene TRBJ2-7; the D call may be TRBD1 or TRBD2 (5 bases each). Between the trimmed V and J ends, which lost 4 bases and 1 base, there was a span of 12 bases. This CDR3 contains 14 residues. Germline assignment: CDR1 SGHRS and CDR2 YFSETQ. This chain's CDR3 is CASSRGTSSYEQYF. In DNA, the CDR3 is TGCGCCAGCAGCCGTGGGACGTCTTCCTACGAGCAGTACTTC.

The CDR3 DNA sequence: TGTGCCAGCAGCGCCGGGACAAATAACTATGGCTACACCTTC. Residues: CASSAGTNNYGYTF. The rearrangement joins TRBV9 to TRBJ1-2; tentatively, D is TRBD1 (6 bases). Deletions cut 3 bases from V and 1 base from J, with 10 bases between. Germline V gene lookup returns CDR1 SGDLS and CDR2 YYNGEE. CDR3 length: 14 residues.

This clonotype was found a few times. This chain uses TRBV6-1 with TRBJ1-1; D call uncertain. Germline V gene lookup returns CDR1 MNHNS and CDR2 SASEGT. V lost 0 bases and J lost 10, with 3 bases in between. CDR3 size: 10 residues. CDR3: CASSEAGAFF. The CDR3 DNA sequence: TGTGCCAGCAGTGAAGCGGGAGCTTTCTTT.

This clonotype was found many times. The rearrangement uses TRBV5-1 and TRBJ2-1; D ambiguous. Per the germline V gene, CDR1 is SGHRS and CDR2 is YFSETQ. CDR3 length: 15 residues. Trimming took off 2 bases at V and 0 bases at J, with 9 bases between the two ends. The CDR3 bases are TGCGCCAGCAGCTTAAGTTCCAGCTCCTACAATGAGCAGTTCTTC. It translates to CASSLSSSSYNEQFF.

This clonotype occurred many times. The chain is built from TRBV20-1 and TRBJ2-1, with 10 nucleotides matching TRBD2. Germline CDR1 is DFQATT and CDR2 is SNEGSKA (reference sequence). Trimming cost V 6 bases and J 1 base; bases outside gene matches: 9. The CDR3 has 16 residues. CDR3 protein: CSADPGLARSYNEQFF. The CDR3 nucleotides read TGCAGTGCGGACCCGGGACTAGCGCGATCCTACAATGAGCAGTTCTTC.

This clonotype appeared many times. The chain combines TRBV27 with TRBJ2-2, with TRBD2 matching over 9 bases. V lost 2 bases and J lost 5; bases outside the gene matches: 3. The germline V gene encodes CDR1 MNHEY and CDR2 SMNVEV (reference sequence). This CDR3 region has 15 residues. CDR3 region: CASSLALAGTGELFF. CDR3 in DNA: TGTGCCAGCAGTTTAGCCCTAGCGGGAACCGGGGAGCTGTTTTTT.

This chain uses TRBV4-2 with TRBJ1-4; D is uncertain. Germline V gene sequence: CDR1 LGHNA, CDR2 YNFKEQ. CDR3 length equals 15 residues. Between the trimmed V and J ends, which lost 0 bases and 8 bases, there was a span of 13 bases. The CDR3 region has the DNA TGTGCCAGCAGCCAAGATGAAAATTTGGCGGAAAAACTGTTTTTT. It codes for CASSQDENLAEKLFF.

There are a few counts of this clonotype. This chain links TRBV4-1 with TRBJ2-3; 10 bases line up with TRBD2. Germline assignment: CDR1 MGHRA and CDR2 YSYEKL. With V trimmed by 0 bases and J by 0 bases, 3 bases remained unmatched. The CDR3 contains 17 residues. The CDR3 sequence is CASSQDLAGGSTDTQYF. The CDR3 nucleotides are TGCGCCAGCAGCCAAGATTTAGCGGGAGGTAGCACAGATACGCAGTATTTT.

This clonotype turned up a few times. The chain combines TRBV28 with TRBJ1-5, with D perhaps TRBD1 (6 bases). Trimming removed 4 bases from V and 2 bases from J, with 18 bases in between. From germline, CDR1 is MDHEN and CDR2 SYDVKM. The CDR3 has 17 amino acids. The DNA of the CDR3 is TGTGCCAGCAGTTCGTACCCAAACGCAGGGGGCAATCAGCCCCAGCATTTT. It codes for CASSSYPNAGGNQPQHF.

This clonotype was observed many times. CDR3 coding DNA: TGTGCCATCAGTGAGTCGGGAGCAACTAATGAAAAACTGTTTTTT. Encoded protein: CAISESGATNEKLFF. V usage is TRBV10-3 and J usage is TRBJ1-4; D is ambiguous. Trimming removed 0 bases from V and 0 bases from J, with 5 bases in between. CDR1 and CDR2 from the germline V gene are ENHRY and SYGVKD. The CDR3 is 15 amino acids.

This clonotype was found many times. This chain connects TRBV18 to TRBJ2-5; 8 positions agree with TRBD2. Germline V lookup: CDR1 KGHSH, CDR2 LQKENI. After removal of 0 bases from V and 2 bases from J, the junction contained 5 bases not matched to a gene. The CDR3 length is 16 residues. The DNA of the CDR3 is TGTGCCAGCTCACCACCCAATAGCGGGGTACAAGAGACCCAGTACTTC. Encoded protein: CASSPPNSGVQETQYF.

This clonotype was found many times. V gene TRBV6-1 combines with J gene TRBJ1-2; D gene uncertain. The CDR3 has 16 amino acids. Trimming took 5 bases from V and 4 from J, leaving 20 bases between them. Germline assignment: CDR1 MNHNS and CDR2 SASEGT. CDR3 sequence: CASSPGRTPPFYGYTF. CDR3 bases: TGTGCCAGCAGTCCCGGGAGGACCCCACCTTTCTATGGCTACACCTTC.

The J gene is TRBJ1-3, the V gene TRBV9, with TRBD1 identical over 8 bases. Germline V gene data show CDR1 as SGDLS and CDR2 as YYNGEE. The CDR3 spans 14 residues. V lost 3 bases to trimming and J lost 4 bases; unmatched junction nucleotides: 3. The CDR3 reads CASSGTGGGNTIYF. DNA of the CDR3: TGTGCCAGCAGCGGAACAGGGGGAGGAAACACCATATATTTT.

Details on this clonotype: One base away lies a much larger clone, so this may be a sequencing read error. The chain has TRBV12-3 or TRBV12-4 and TRBJ2-7; TRBD1 agrees at 12 bases. Losses at the gene ends were 5 bases for V and 7 bases for J; bases not matched to a gene: 9. This CDR3 is built from 15 residues. CDR3 protein: CASSEMGQGALEQYF. The CDR3 DNA follows: TGTGCCAGCAGTGAGATGGGACAGGGGGCATTAGAGCAGTACTTC.

This clonotype was detected ten times or more. The J gene is TRBJ2-7, the V gene TRBV5-1; 8 nucleotides agree with TRBD1. V trimming: 5 bases; J trimming: 3 bases; junction bases outside the gene matches: 4. The V gene's germline CDR1 is SGHRS and CDR2 YFSETQ. This CDR3 has 13 amino acids. The CDR3 bases are TGCGCCAGCAGGCAGGGACAGGACTACGAGCAGTACTTC. It codes for CASRQGQDYEQYF.

This clonotype was observed at least ten times. The rearrangement joins TRBV3-1 to TRBJ2-1; TRBD2 aligns across 9 bases. The CDR3 consists of 17 residues. With 0 bases clipped from V and 12 bases from J, the junction kept 15 bases outside the gene matches. Germline CDR1 LGHDT, CDR2 YNNKEL (reference sequence). In DNA, the CDR3 is TGTGCCAGCAGCCAAGATTTCCTAGCGGGATCGCGAGGTGGGCAGTTCTTC. Translating gives CASSQDFLAGSRGGQFF.

This clonotype was detected ten times or more. The rearrangement links TRBV3-1 to TRBJ1-2; D is unclear. V was clipped by 0 bases and J by 8 bases, with 10 bases between them. Germline V gene sequence: CDR1 LGHDT, CDR2 YNNKEL (reference sequence). This CDR3 has 13 amino acids. CDR3 coding DNA: TGTGCCAGCAGCCAAGATCGGACGGTCGGCTACACCTTC. Translating gives CASSQDRTVGYTF.

The chain is built from TRBV9 and TRBJ1-4, with a possible D match to TRBD1 (5 bases). The germline V gene has CDR1 SGDLS and CDR2 YYNGEE. The CDR3 covers 14 residues. Trimming took 5 bases from V and 4 from J, leaving 12 bases between them. DNA for the CDR3: TGTGCCAGCAGAACCGACAGAAGTAATGAAAAACTGTTTTTT. Its translation is CASRTDRSNEKLFF.

This clonotype turned up a few times. This chain uses TRBV24-1 with TRBJ2-1; 7 bases agree with TRBD1. Germline V gene lookup returns CDR1 KGHDR and CDR2 SFDVKD. V was pared by 0 bases and J by 7 bases, with 5 bases of the junction left unmatched. This CDR3 region has 15 residues. CDR3 sequence (DNA): TGTGCCACCAGTGATTTGCGGGACAGAATAAATGAGCAGTTCTTC. It specifies CATSDLRDRINEQFF.

A remark on this clonotype: This sequence may be a read error, since a much larger clone differs from it by one base. V and J are TRBV20-1 and TRBJ2-5; 9 bases match TRBD1. Germline values: CDR1 DFQATT, CDR2 SNEGSKA (reference sequence). V dropped 4 bases and J dropped 7; count of bases not matched to a gene: 4. The CDR3 is 12 amino acids. The CDR3 is CSATTGGGTQYF. CDR3 DNA: TGCAGTGCTACGACAGGGGGGGGGACCCAGTACTTC.

This clonotype was seen ten or more times. This rearrangement joins TRBV5-1 to TRBJ2-2; D gene uncertain. The CDR3 is 13 amino acids. Trimming cost V 0 bases and J 6 bases, with 6 bases left between them. Germline V gene data show CDR1 as SGHRS and CDR2 as YFSETQ. The CDR3: CASSLGQAGELFF. CDR3 DNA sequence: TGCGCCAGCAGCTTGGGGCAGGCCGGGGAGCTGTTTTTT.

This clonotype was detected only a few times. The gene calls are TRBV28 and TRBJ1-2, with D unclear. The V end lost 3 bases, the J end lost 9 bases, and 14 bases lay between the germline ends. CDR1 and CDR2 from the germline V gene are MDHEN and SYDVKM. The CDR3 has 13 residues. The CDR3 loop is CASSLRVLSSYTF. The CDR3 DNA sequence: TGTGCCAGCAGTTTGAGGGTCTTGTCGAGCTACACCTTC.